This entry lists 10 T cell receptor beta chains sequenced from one sample in a study of T cells in Graves' hyperthyroidism and ophthalmopathy. From RNA transcripts, TCR beta CDR3 regions were amplified. The HTBI set primed first-round TCR CDR3 RT-PCR. TCRdb reprocessed the multiplex PCR reads via MiXCR and lists one record per CDR3 protein. The table lists about 410,000 distinct CDR3 sequences, 14% to 15% of them singletons. The sequencing input was blood. All receptors derive from a man aged 18 to 29 with Graves' ophthalmopathy.

This clonotype was counted ten times or more. The chain joins TRBV27 to TRBJ2-1, with D possibly being TRBD2 (5 bases). The V end lost 5 bases, the J end lost 8 bases, and 19 bases lay between the germline ends. Germline CDR1 reads MNHEY; CDR2 reads SMNVEV (reference sequence). The CDR3 contains 15 residues. The CDR3 DNA reads as TGTGCCAGCAGTCCCGGCAGCGGTCCTAGCCATGAGCAGTTCTTC. The encoded protein is CASSPGSGPSHEQFF.

At least ten counts were recorded for this clonotype. The CDR3 is CASSPGTDNQPQHF. The CDR3 nucleotides are TGCGCCAGCAGCCCCGGGACAGACAATCAGCCCCAGCATTTT. The chain links TRBV5-1 to TRBJ1-5; 7 nucleotides agree with TRBD1. CDR1 and CDR2 (germline): SGHRS, YFSETQ. The CDR3 sequence is 14 residues long. The J segment lost 3 bases and the V segment lost 4 bases, leaving 4 bases of the junction unmatched.

This chain's CDR3 is CATSRDLGTGYEQYF. The DNA of the CDR3 is TGTGCCACCAGCAGAGATCTGGGGACAGGCTACGAGCAGTACTTC. The chain recombines TRBV15 with TRBJ2-7; TRBD1 matches at 8 bases. Germline V CDR1 and CDR2: LNHNV, YYDKDF (reference sequence). The CDR3 has 15 residues. Germline trimming cut 0 bases from V and 3 bases from J; bases unmatched to any gene: 4.

At least ten counts were recorded for this clonotype. The V gene is TRBV27, the J gene TRBJ1-5; no definite D call. Between the trimmed V and J ends, which lost 0 bases and 0 bases, there was a span of 6 bases. CDR1 is MNHEY, CDR2 SMNVEV, per germline (reference sequence). This CDR3 spans 15 amino acids. CDR3 residues: CASSLSGFSNQPQHF. The CDR3 DNA sequence: TGTGCCAGCAGTTTATCTGGGTTTAGCAATCAGCCCCAGCATTTT.

This clonotype was seen only a few times. This sequence joins TRBV29-1 and TRBJ2-7, with 9 bases identical to TRBD2. Trimming took 3 bases from V and 2 from J; bases not matched to a gene: 2. Germline V gene lookup returns CDR1 SQVTM and CDR2 ANQGSEA. This CDR3 region has 13 residues. The chain's CDR3 is CSVEASGAYEQYF. The CDR3 coding sequence is TGCAGCGTTGAGGCTAGCGGGGCCTACGAGCAGTACTTC.

The CDR3 loop is CASGTSLGQYF. DNA for the CDR3: TGTGCCAGCGGCACAAGTTTGGGCCAGTACTTC. This chain joins TRBV6-1 and TRBJ2-5; D unclear. Germline values: CDR1 MNHNS, CDR2 SASEGT. The V gene lost 8 bases and the J gene lost 10 bases, with 14 bases spanning the gap. The CDR3 contains 11 residues.

This clonotype was seen many times. The gene calls are TRBV30 and TRBJ1-2; maybe TRBD1 (6 bases). Germline CDR1 reads GTSNPN; CDR2 reads SVGIG (reference sequence). V shed 5 bases and J shed 8 bases, with 15 bases lying between them. This CDR3 contains 12 residues. CDR3 protein: CAWEGIQGGYTF. CDR3 nucleotide sequence: TGTGCCTGGGAAGGTATACAGGGCGGCTACACCTTC.

This clonotype was found many times. J is TRBJ2-7 and V is TRBV5-8; the match to TRBD1 covers 8 bases. There are 14 residues in the CDR3. Germline assignment: CDR1 SGHTS and CDR2 YDEGEE. Unmatched junction bases numbered 11, after V lost 5 bases and J lost 7 bases. CDR3 in amino acids: CASRGTGSRREQYF. In DNA, the CDR3 is TGTGCCAGCAGGGGGACAGGATCTAGGAGAGAGCAGTACTTC.

This clonotype was seen at least ten times. The gene calls are TRBV11-2 and TRBJ1-1; 12 bases are a match to TRBD1. Germline CDR1 SGHAT, CDR2 FQNNGV. The CDR3 consists of 19 residues. V shed 1 base, J shed 4 bases, and the junction held 13 bases outside the gene matches. The CDR3 here is CASSLASGQGAGVSTEAFF. In DNA form, the CDR3 reads TGTGCCAGCAGCTTAGCGTCGGGACAGGGGGCTGGGGTTAGCACTGAAGCTTTCTTT.

A remark on this clonotype: A much larger clone differs from this one at a single base, so this may be a read error. This chain links TRBV7-2 with TRBJ1-3; D perhaps matches TRBD1 (5 bases). CDR3 length: 15 residues. Germline V gives CDR1 SGHTA, CDR2 FQGNSA. CDR3 in amino acids: CASSEPGYSGNTMYF. The CDR3 DNA reads TGTGCCAGCAGCGAACCAGGGTACTCTGGAAACACCATGTATTTT. Full variable domain (missing parts from reference TRBV7-2 and TRBJ1-3): GAGVSQSPSNKVTEKGKDVELRCDPISGHTALYWYRQSLGQGLEFLIYFQGNSAPDKSGLPSDRFSAERTGGSVSTLTIQRTQQEDSAVYLCASSEPGYSGNTMYFGEGSWLTVV.